These 18 T cell receptor beta chains were sequenced from one sample in a study of sequential checkpoint blockade in melanoma. Treatment given: randomized to nivolumab then ipilimumab (arm A) or the reverse (arm B). The data were produced by immunoSEQ multiplex PCR, yet TCRdb's version contains in-frame clones alone and is incomplete. The sample lists 15,000 to 20,000 clones, 70% to 75% seen once, with 30% to 35% in the top ten. Sequenced material: CD8+ T cells sorted from blood (inferred from file names), taken from a patient given nivolumab and ipilimumab in sequence. These receptor sequences come from a human donor with melanoma.

The chain links TRBV5-1 to TRBJ1-4, with 9 bases identical to TRBD1. CDR3 length: 14 residues. Trimming cost V 4 bases and J 5 bases; bases outside gene matches: 3. CDR1 and CDR2 from the germline V gene are SGHRS and YFSETQ. The CDR3 bases are TGCGCCAGCAGCCTGACAGGGGGGAATGAAAAACTGTTTTTT. Protein: CASSLTGGNEKLFF.

This chain joins TRBV7-6 and TRBJ2-1; 7 nucleotides align to TRBD2. Germline V gene data show CDR1 as SGHVS and CDR2 as FNYEAQ. After removal of 2 bases from V and 0 bases from J, the junction contained 7 bases not matched to a gene. The CDR3 extends over 17 amino acids. The CDR3 protein is CASSLKTGGSSYNEQFF. The CDR3 DNA sequence: TGTGCCAGCAGCTTAAAAACGGGCGGGAGCTCCTACAATGAGCAGTTCTTC.

The count of this clone is one. The chain is built from TRBV19 and TRBJ2-5; D perhaps matches TRBD1 (6 bases). Germline-derived CDR1 and CDR2 are LNHDA and SQIVND (reference sequence). V was trimmed by 2 bases and J by 1 base, leaving 8 bases between them. This CDR3 comprises 14 residues. The CDR3 protein is CASSITGTQETQYF. Here the CDR3 DNA reads TGTGCCAGTAGTATAACAGGGACCCAAGAGACCCAGTACTTC.

The chain is built from TRBV7-9 and TRBJ2-2; no clear D. CDR1 SEHNR and CDR2 FQNEAQ come from the germline V gene (reference sequence). The CDR3 is made up of 15 amino acids. The V gene lost 2 bases and the J gene lost 0 bases, with 7 bases spanning the gap. CDR3 loop: CASSLPVSNTGELFF. For the CDR3, the DNA is TGTGCCAGCAGCTTACCCGTCTCGAACACCGGGGAGCTGTTTTTT.

The chain couples TRBV5-4 to TRBJ2-7; D is possibly TRBD2 (7 bases). The length of the CDR3 is 16 residues. Trimming cost V 4 bases and J 3 bases, with 20 bases left between them. Germline V lookup: CDR1 SGHNT, CDR2 YYREEE (reference sequence). CDR3: CASSQDRGGGGYEQYF. The CDR3 DNA reads TGTGCCAGCAGCCAAGATAGAGGAGGGGGGGGCTACGAGCAGTACTTC.

This chain connects TRBV19 to TRBJ2-5; TRBD1 matches at 10 bases. V lost 5 bases to trimming and J lost 2 bases; unmatched junction nucleotides: 5. The CDR3 has 15 residues. Per germline, CDR1 LNHDA and CDR2 SQIVND (reference sequence). The CDR3 DNA reads TGTGCCAGTAGTGCCAGGACAGGGGGACAAGAGACCCAGTACTTC. Its translation: CASSARTGGQETQYF.

The genes are TRBV6-1 and TRBJ1-5; D gene unclear. V was clipped by 2 bases and J by 2 bases, with 10 bases between them. The CDR3 is made up of 15 amino acids. Per the germline V gene, CDR1 is MNHNS and CDR2 is SASEGT. The CDR3 here is CASSEYGDGNQPQHF. The CDR3 DNA sequence: TGTGCCAGCAGTGAATACGGGGATGGCAATCAGCCCCAGCATTTT.

This clone has a handful of counts. The chain uses TRBV28 and TRBJ2-5; no clear D gene. With 3 bases removed from V and 4 bases from J, the gap between germline ends came to 15 bases. The CDR3 is made up of 15 amino acids. From germline, CDR1 is MDHEN and CDR2 SYDVKM. In DNA form, the CDR3 reads TGTGCCAGCAGTTTGTTTACCCGCGATGGAGAGACCCAGTACTTC. As protein: CASSLFTRDGETQYF.

This clone came up a few times. The chain links TRBV6-1 to TRBJ2-7, with D possibly matching TRBD1 (5 bases). CDR1 and CDR2 from the germline V gene are MNHNS and SASEGT. Trimming cost V 6 bases and J 0 bases, with 15 bases left between them. There are 15 residues in the CDR3. The CDR3 sequence is CASRTTGYSSYEQYF. Here the CDR3 DNA reads TGTGCCAGCAGGACAACAGGTTATAGCTCCTACGAGCAGTACTTC.

This chain connects TRBV6-1 to TRBJ2-7, with D possibly matching TRBD2 (5 bases). Trimming removed 1 base from V and 5 bases from J, with 12 bases in between. This CDR3 has 14 residues. Germline V gene lookup returns CDR1 MNHNS and CDR2 SASEGT. The CDR3 bases are TGTGCCAGCAGTGAAGTTGTGACGCGGGACGAGCAGTACTTC. It is translated as CASSEVVTRDEQYF.

This clone was observed once. The chain links TRBV25-1 to TRBJ2-5, with TRBD1 matching over 12 bases. Germline lookup yields CDR1 MGHDK and CDR2 SYGVNS. V was clipped by 4 bases and J by 5 bases; unmatched bases: 5. The CDR3 runs to 15 residues. The CDR3 reads CASSAGTGGGETQYF. The CDR3 nucleotides are TGTGCCAGCAGTGCCGGGACAGGGGGCGGCGAGACCCAGTACTTC.

This clone is a singleton in its sample. This chain joins TRBV19 and TRBJ2-1; TRBD2 aligns across 13 bases. The CDR3 contains 17 residues. The V segment lost 6 bases and the J segment 0 bases; nucleotides outside the gene matches: 5. Per germline, CDR1 LNHDA and CDR2 SQIVND (reference sequence). The CDR3 here is CASSGTSGESSYNEQFF. The CDR3 nucleotides read TGTGCCAGTAGCGGGACTAGCGGGGAGAGCTCCTACAATGAGCAGTTCTTC.

The CDR3 spells CASSMGPSGSLNEQFF. CDR3 in DNA: TGTGCCAGCAGTATGGGCCCTAGCGGGAGCTTGAATGAGCAGTTCTTC. V gene TRBV27 combines with J gene TRBJ2-1; 10 bases are shared with TRBD2. CDR3 length equals 16 residues. Looked up from germline, CDR1 is MNHEY and CDR2 is SMNVEV (reference sequence). J gave up 7 bases and V 5 bases, and 11 bases lay outside the gene matches.

The chain uses TRBV6-6 and TRBJ2-3; 9 bases map to TRBD2. The CDR3 covers 16 residues. With 2 bases clipped from V and 5 bases from J, the junction kept 8 bases outside the gene matches. Per the germline V gene, CDR1 is MNHNY and CDR2 is SVGAGI (reference sequence). CDR3 amino acids: CASSYAPSGDRDTQYF. CDR3 sequence (DNA): TGTGCCAGCAGTTACGCCCCTAGCGGGGACAGAGATACGCAGTATTTT.

This sequence joins TRBV5-6 and TRBJ2-2; weak D call: TRBD2 (7 bases). The CDR3 loop spans 16 amino acids. Germline V gives CDR1 SGHDT, CDR2 YYEEEE. V lost 4 bases and J lost 4, with 17 bases in between. CDR3 region: CASSPPLGGPTGELFF. Here the CDR3 DNA reads TGTGCCAGCAGCCCGCCCCTGGGGGGGCCCACCGGGGAGCTGTTTTTT. The complete variable domain, with remaining parts taken from reference TRBV5-6 and TRBJ2-2, reads DAGVTQSPTHLIKTRGQQVTLRCSPKSGHDTVSWYQQALGQGPQFIFQYYEEEERQRGNFPDRFSGHQFPNYSSELNVNALLLGDSALYLCASSPPLGGPTGELFFGEGSRLTVL.

The gene calls are TRBV12-5 and TRBJ2-1, with TRBD1 identical over 8 bases. The CDR3 totals 16 residues. The germline V gene has CDR1 LGHNT and CDR2 FRNRAP. Germline trimming cut 1 base from V and 0 bases from J; bases unmatched to any gene: 2. CDR3 residues: CASGLGQGNSYNEQFF. In DNA form, the CDR3 reads TGTGCTAGTGGTTTGGGACAGGGGAACTCCTACAATGAGCAGTTCTTC.

As regards this clone: This same CDR3 is encoded by further DNA sequences in the sample. This chain connects TRBV20-1 to TRBJ2-7, with 7 positions matching TRBD2. Germline lookup yields CDR1 DFQATT and CDR2 SNEGSKA (reference sequence). The CDR3 is made up of 11 amino acids. Trimming removed 3 bases from V and 4 bases from J; junction bases left unmatched: 0. CDR3 coding DNA: TGCAGTGCTAGGCGGGGGTACGAGCAGTACTTC. Protein sequence: CSARRGYEQYF.

V gene TRBV27 combines with J gene TRBJ2-2; D is perhaps TRBD2 (5 bases). Germline CDR1 is MNHEY and CDR2 is SMNVEV (reference sequence). CDR3 length equals 12 residues. Deletions cut 8 bases from V and 3 bases from J, with 7 bases between. CDR3 in amino acids: CASSGDTGELFF. The CDR3 DNA is TGTGCCAGCTCCGGGGACACCGGGGAGCTGTTTTTT.